This T cell receptor beta chain was profiled in a study of shared clonotypes between healthy human individuals. Study-wide results and caveats: The study generally estimated greater richness for naive than memory subsets. Limited genetic and exposure-history diversity came from having few donors.

As concerns this clone: Its antigen remains unknown.

CDR1 and CDR2 from the germline V gene are MDHEN and SYDVKM. Trimming at V came to 2 bases and at J to 2 bases, leaving 9 bases not matched to a gene. This CDR3 region has 16 residues. Terminally differentiated effector memory CD45RA+ cells were left out of the naive CD8 fraction, which was CD45RO-negative and positively selected for CCR7. This table comes from immunoSEQ multiplex PCR, and its TCRdb copy is limited to in-frame clones, with some not included. The repertoire holds hundreds of thousands of clones, with roughly 96% as singletons. The TCR sequence derives from a woman under 40 in good health. The sequenced sample was naive CD8+ T cells sorted from blood. The V gene is TRBV28, the J gene TRBJ2-7; 7 bases are shared with TRBD1. DNA of the CDR3: TGTGCCAGCAGTTTAGTTGTCCCGGACAGGACCTACGAGCAGTACTTC. Protein sequence: CASSLVVPDRTYEQYF.